A single sample gave rise to the 2 T cell receptor beta chains below, sequenced in a study of T cell changes during pregnancy in multiple sclerosis. TCRdb's copy holds only in-frame clones and misses some; the assay was immunoSEQ multiplex PCR. The sample yields more than 45,000 clones, around nine tenths seen once. The sample was CD4+ T cells from peripheral blood mononuclear cells, taken in the second trimester of pregnancy. The receptor set was obtained from a female donor with multiple sclerosis, enrolled in a pregnancy study.

The rearrangement uses TRBV19 and TRBJ2-4, with D perhaps TRBD1 (6 bases). Germline-derived CDR1 and CDR2 are LNHDA and SQIVND (reference sequence). The CDR3 sequence is 15 residues long. V was shortened by 8 bases and J by 7 bases, with 21 bases between the two germline ends. The CDR3 loop reads CASAPGAARANIQYF. For the CDR3, the DNA is TGTGCCAGTGCTCCAGGGGCCGCACGGGCGAACATTCAGTACTTC.

The chain joins TRBV9 to TRBJ2-4; D may be TRBD2 (5 bases). This CDR3 comprises 15 residues. The V end lost 0 bases, the J end lost 7 bases, and 14 bases lay between the germline ends. CDR1 SGDLS and CDR2 YYNGEE come from the germline V gene. The DNA of the CDR3 is TGTGCCAGCAGCGTAGTGTATCCGGGGTGGAACATTCAGTACTTC. As protein: CASSVVYPGWNIQYF.